The 5 T cell receptor beta chains in this list originate from one sample, sequenced in a study of cytomegalovirus exposure and HLA in healthy donors (TCRdb year 2017). Preparation of the library involved the immunoSEQ multiplex PCR assay. TCRdb stores this immuneACCESS table with in-frame sequences only. Part of the clones is absent; in the studies checked, under half of the shortfall reflects unresolved V genes, and no reason is known for the rest. The sample table holds roughly 120,000 clones, of which about 90% were seen once. About 2% of the sample rests with the top ten. Source material: PBMCs. The source is a woman aged 18 to 35 in good health and CMV-seronegative.

V and J are TRBV19 and TRBJ1-2; D gene uncertain. Trimming removed 3 bases from V and 4 bases from J, with 18 bases in between. The CDR3 is 16 amino acids. Germline V CDR1 and CDR2: LNHDA, SQIVND (reference sequence). This chain's CDR3 is CASSIPNQVRSYGYTF. The DNA of the CDR3 is TGTGCCAGTAGTATCCCAAACCAAGTGCGCTCCTATGGCTACACCTTC.

Only one count was recorded for this clone. The chain is built from TRBV7-6 and TRBJ1-6; 7 nucleotides line up with TRBD1. This CDR3 contains 15 residues. Per the germline V gene, CDR1 is SGHVS and CDR2 is FNYEAQ. The V gene end was trimmed by 5 bases and the J gene end by 9 bases; junction bases not matched to a gene: 10. The CDR3 nucleotides are TGTGCCAGCAGCCTACGACAGGGAGGAAGTTCACCCCTCCACTTT. Its protein product is CASSLRQGGSSPLHF.

This clone was recorded once. This rearrangement joins TRBV30 to TRBJ2-5; 11 bases fit TRBD2. V shed 2 bases and J 9 bases; nucleotides not matched to a gene: 5. This CDR3 is 13 amino acids long. Per germline, CDR1 GTSNPN and CDR2 SVGIG (reference sequence). Here the CDR3 DNA reads TGTGCCTGGAGTCAGAATAGCGGGAGGGCCCAGTACTTC. This encodes CAWSQNSGRAQYF.

The chain links TRBV2 to TRBJ2-7; 8 nucleotides align to TRBD2. V shed 2 bases, J shed 4 bases, and the junction held 19 bases outside the gene matches. The germline CDR1 and CDR2 sequences are SNHLY and FYNNEI. The CDR3 is 19 residues long. Here the CDR3 DNA reads TGTGCCAGCAGTGAATCGGAGTATGGGGTAGCGGGAATTCTATACGAGCAGTACTTC. Translating it yields CASSESEYGVAGILYEQYF.

The chain links TRBV5-6 to TRBJ2-5; 7 bases line up with TRBD2. CDR1 and CDR2 from the germline V gene are SGHDT and YYEEEE. This CDR3 has 13 residues. Germline trimming cut 4 bases from V and 7 bases from J; bases unmatched to any gene: 7. The CDR3 region has the DNA TGTGCCAGCAGCGCGGTGGGGGGGGTGACCCAGTACTTC. Its translation is CASSAVGGVTQYF.